This T cell receptor (beta chain) is from a study of blood T cell repertoires in COVID-19. Across the whole study: Spain, Italy and the United States supplied samples that represented acute and convalescent COVID-19. T cells, B-cell-depleted T cells, or PBMCs provided the cDNA or gDNA that served as material.

The CDR3 covers 13 residues. Germline loops: CDR1 WNHNN, CDR2 SYGVQD (reference sequence). V shed 1 base and J shed 5 bases, with 8 bases lying between them. Data came from immunoSEQ multiplex PCR; TCRdb stores just in-frame clones and leaves some out. The data show 87,000 or so clones, with roughly 86% seen just once and over 4% held by the top ten. The rearrangement joins TRBV10-1 to TRBJ2-5, with D perhaps matching TRBD2 (6 bases). This clonotype originated in a man in his forties with acute or convalescent COVID-19. Source material: peripheral blood. As DNA, the CDR3 is TGCGCCAGCAGTGAGTTTGGGGGGGAGACCCAGTACTTC. This codes for CASSEFGGETQYF.